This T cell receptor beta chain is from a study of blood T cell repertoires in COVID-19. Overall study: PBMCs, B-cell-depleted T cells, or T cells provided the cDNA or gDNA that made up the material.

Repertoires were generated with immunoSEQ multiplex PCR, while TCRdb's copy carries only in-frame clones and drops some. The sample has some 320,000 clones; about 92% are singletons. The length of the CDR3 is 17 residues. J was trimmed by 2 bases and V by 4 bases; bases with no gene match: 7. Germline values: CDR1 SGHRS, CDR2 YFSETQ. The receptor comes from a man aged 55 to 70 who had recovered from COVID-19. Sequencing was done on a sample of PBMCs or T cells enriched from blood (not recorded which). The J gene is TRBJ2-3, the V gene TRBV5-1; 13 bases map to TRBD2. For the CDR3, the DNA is TGCGCCAGCAGCGGCGGACTAGCGGGAGTATTCACAGATACGCAGTATTTT. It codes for CASSGGLAGVFTDTQYF.